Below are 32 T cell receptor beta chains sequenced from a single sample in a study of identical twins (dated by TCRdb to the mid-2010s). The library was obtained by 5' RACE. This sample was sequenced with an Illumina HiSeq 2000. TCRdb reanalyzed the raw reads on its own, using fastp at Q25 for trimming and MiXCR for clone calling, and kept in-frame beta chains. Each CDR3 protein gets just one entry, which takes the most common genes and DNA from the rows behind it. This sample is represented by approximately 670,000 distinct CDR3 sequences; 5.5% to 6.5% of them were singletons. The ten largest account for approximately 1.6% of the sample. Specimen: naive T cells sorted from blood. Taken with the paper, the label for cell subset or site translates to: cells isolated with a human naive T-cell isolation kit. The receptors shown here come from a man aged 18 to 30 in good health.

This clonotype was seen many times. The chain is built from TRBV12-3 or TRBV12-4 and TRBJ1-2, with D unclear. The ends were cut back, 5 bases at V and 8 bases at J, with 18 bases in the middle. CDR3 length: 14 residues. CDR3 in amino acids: CASSHRDAARGYTF. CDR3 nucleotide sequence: TGTGCCAGCAGTCATAGGGATGCGGCTCGCGGCTACACCTTC.

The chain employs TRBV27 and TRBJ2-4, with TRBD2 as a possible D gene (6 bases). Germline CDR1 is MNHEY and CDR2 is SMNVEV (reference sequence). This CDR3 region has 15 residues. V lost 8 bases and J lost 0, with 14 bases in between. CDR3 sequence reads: CASATLAVAKNIQYF. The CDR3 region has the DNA TGTGCCAGCGCGACTTTAGCGGTAGCCAAAAACATTCAGTACTTC.

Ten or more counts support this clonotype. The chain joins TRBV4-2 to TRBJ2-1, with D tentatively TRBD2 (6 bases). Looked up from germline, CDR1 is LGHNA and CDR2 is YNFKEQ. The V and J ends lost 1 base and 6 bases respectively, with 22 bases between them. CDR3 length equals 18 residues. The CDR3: CASSQVATGVGRGNEQFF. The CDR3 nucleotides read TGTGCCAGCAGCCAAGTTGCGACGGGAGTAGGGCGGGGCAATGAGCAGTTCTTC.

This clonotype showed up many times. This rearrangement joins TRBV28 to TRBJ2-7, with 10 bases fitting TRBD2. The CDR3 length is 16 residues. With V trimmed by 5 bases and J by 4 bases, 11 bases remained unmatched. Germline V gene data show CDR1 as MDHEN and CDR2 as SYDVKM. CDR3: CASSSYSSGSGYEQYF. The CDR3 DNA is TGTGCCAGCAGTAGCTATTCTAGCGGGAGTGGGTACGAGCAGTACTTC. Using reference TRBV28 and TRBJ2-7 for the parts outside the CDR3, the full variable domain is DVKVTQSSRYLVKRTGEKVFLECVQDMDHENMFWYRQDPGLGLRLIYFSYDVKMKEKGDIPEGYSVSREKKERFSLILESASTNQTSMYLCASSSYSSGSGYEQYFGPGTRLTVT.

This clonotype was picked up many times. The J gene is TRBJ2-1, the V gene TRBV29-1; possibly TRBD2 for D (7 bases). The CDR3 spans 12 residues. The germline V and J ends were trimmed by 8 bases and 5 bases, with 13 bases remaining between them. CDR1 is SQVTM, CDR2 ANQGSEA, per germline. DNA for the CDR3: TGCAGCCTGGGGGAGGGGGACAATGAGCAGTTCTTC. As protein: CSLGEGDNEQFF.

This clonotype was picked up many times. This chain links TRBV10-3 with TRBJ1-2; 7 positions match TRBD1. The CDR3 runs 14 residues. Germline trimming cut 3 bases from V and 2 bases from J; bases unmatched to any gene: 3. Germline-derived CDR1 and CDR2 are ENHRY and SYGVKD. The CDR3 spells CAISDRGNNYGYTF. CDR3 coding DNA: TGTGCCATCAGTGACAGGGGGAACAACTATGGCTACACCTTC.

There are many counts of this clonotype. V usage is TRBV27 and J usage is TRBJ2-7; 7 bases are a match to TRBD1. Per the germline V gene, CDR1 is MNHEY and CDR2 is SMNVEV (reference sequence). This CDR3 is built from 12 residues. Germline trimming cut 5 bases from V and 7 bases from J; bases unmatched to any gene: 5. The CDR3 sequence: CASSLTGMEQYF. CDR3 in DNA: TGTGCCAGCAGTCTGACAGGGATGGAGCAGTACTTC.

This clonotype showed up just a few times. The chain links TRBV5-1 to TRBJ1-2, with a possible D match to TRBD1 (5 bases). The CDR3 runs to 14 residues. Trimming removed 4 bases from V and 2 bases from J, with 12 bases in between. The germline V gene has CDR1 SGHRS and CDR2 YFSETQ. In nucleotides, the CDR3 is TGCGCCAGCAGCCCCGGGGACCGAAACTATGGCTACACCTTC. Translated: CASSPGDRNYGYTF.

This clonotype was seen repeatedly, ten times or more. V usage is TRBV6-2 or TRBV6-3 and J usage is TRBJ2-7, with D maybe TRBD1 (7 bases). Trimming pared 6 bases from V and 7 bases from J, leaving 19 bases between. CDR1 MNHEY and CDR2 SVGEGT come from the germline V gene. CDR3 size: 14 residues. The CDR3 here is CASSPTRGAREQYF. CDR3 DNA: TGTGCCAGCAGCCCAACCAGGGGGGCGAGGGAGCAGTACTTC.

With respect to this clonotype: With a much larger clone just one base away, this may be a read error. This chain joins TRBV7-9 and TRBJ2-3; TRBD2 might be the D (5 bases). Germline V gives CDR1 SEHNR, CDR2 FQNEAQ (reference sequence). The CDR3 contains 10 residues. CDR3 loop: CVSSPGSRYF. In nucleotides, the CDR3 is TGTGTCAGCTCACCGGGAAGTCGGTATTTT.

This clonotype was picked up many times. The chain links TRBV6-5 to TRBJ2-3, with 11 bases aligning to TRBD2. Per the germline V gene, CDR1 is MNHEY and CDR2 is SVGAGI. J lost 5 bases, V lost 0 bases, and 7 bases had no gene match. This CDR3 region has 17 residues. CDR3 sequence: CASSYSVSGRAGDTQYF. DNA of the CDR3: TGTGCCAGCAGTTACTCTGTTAGCGGGAGGGCCGGAGATACGCAGTATTTT.

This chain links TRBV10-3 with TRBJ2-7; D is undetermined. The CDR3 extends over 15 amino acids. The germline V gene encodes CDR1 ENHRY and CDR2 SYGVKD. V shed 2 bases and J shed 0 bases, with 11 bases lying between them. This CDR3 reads CAISEGQVGSYEQYV. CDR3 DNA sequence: TGTGCCATCAGTGAGGGGCAGGTTGGCTCCTACGAGCAGTACGTC.

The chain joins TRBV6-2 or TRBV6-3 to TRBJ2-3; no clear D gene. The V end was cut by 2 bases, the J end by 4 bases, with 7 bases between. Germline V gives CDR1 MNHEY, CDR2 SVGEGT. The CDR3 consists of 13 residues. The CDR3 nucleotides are TGTGCCAGCAGTTACCCCATTGCAGATACGCAGTATTTT. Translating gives CASSYPIADTQYF.

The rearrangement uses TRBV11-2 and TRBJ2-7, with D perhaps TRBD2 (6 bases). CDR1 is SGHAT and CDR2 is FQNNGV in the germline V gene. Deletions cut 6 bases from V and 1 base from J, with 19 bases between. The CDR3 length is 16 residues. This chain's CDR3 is CASSSSGLSTSYEQYV. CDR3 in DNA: TGTGCCAGCAGTTCCAGCGGGCTTTCTACGTCCTACGAGCAGTACGTC.

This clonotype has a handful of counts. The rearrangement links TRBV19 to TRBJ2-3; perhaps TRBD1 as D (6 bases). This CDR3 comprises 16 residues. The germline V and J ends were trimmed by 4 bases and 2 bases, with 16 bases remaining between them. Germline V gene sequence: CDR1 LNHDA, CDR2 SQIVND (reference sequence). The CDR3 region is CASSRRTVDITDTQYF. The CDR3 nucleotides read TGTGCCAGTAGTAGGAGGACAGTGGATATCACAGATACGCAGTATTTT.

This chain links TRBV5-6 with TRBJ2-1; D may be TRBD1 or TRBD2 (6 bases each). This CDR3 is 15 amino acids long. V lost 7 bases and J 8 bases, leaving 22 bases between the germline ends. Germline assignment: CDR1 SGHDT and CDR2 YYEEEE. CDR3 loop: CASYTTGGRSDEQFF. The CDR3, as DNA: TGTGCCAGCTACACGACTGGGGGGCGCTCGGATGAGCAGTTCTTC.

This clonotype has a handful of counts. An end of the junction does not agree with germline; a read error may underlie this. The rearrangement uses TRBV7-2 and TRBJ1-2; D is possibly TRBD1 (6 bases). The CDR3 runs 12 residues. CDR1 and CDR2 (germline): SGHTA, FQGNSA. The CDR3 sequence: CASSVPMTGPSF. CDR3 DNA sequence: TGTGCCAGCAGCGTCCCGATGACAGGCCCTTCCTTC.

The CDR3 reads CASKEGEEYGYTF. The CDR3 DNA is TGTGCCAGCAAGGAAGGGGAAGAATATGGCTACACCTTC. This chain uses TRBV2 with TRBJ1-2, with D possibly TRBD1 on 5 matching bases. V was shortened by 7 bases and J by 5 bases, with 14 bases between the two germline ends. The CDR3 has 13 residues. Germline-derived CDR1 and CDR2 are SNHLY and FYNNEI. Variable domain in full (rest from reference TRBV2 and TRBJ1-2): EPEVTQTPSHQVTQMGQEVILRCVPISNHLYFYWYRQILGQKVEFLVSFYNNEISEKSEIFDDQFSVERPDGSNFTLKIRSTKLEDSAMYFCASKEGEEYGYTFGSGTRLTVV.

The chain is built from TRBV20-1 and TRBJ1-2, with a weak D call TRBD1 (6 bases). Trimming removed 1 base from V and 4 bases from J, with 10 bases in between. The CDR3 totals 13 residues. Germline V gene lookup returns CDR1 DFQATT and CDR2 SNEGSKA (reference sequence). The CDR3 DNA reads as TGCAGTGCTAGAGGGACAGCCTCCTATGGCTACACCTTC. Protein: CSARGTASYGYTF.

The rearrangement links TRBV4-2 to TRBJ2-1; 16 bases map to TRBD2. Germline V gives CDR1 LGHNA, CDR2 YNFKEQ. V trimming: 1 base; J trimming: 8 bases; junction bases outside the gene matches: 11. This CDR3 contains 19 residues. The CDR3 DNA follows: TGTGCCAGCAGCCAAGGGGGACTAGCGGGAGGGGAACTGGGGGATGAGCAGTTCTTC. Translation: CASSQGGLAGGELGDEQFF.

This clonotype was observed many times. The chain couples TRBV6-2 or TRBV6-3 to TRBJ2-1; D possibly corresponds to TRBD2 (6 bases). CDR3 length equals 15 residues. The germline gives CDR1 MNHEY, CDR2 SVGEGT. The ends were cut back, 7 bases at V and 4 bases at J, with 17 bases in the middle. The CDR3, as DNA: TGTGCCAGCACCTCCGTAGTGGGAGGTTACAATGAGCAGTTCTTC. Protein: CASTSVVGGYNEQFF.

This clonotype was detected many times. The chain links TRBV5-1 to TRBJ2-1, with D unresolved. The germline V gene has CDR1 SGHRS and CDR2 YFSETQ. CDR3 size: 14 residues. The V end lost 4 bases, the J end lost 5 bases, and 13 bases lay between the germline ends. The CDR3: CASSRSPGNNEQFF. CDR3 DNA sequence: TGCGCCAGCAGCCGGAGTCCCGGTAACAATGAGCAGTTCTTC.

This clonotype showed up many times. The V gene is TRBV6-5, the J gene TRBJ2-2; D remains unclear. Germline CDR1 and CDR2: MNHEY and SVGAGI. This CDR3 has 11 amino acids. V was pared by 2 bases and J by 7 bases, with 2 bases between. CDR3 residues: CASSYNGELFF. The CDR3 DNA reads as TGTGCCAGCAGTTACAACGGGGAGCTGTTTTTT.

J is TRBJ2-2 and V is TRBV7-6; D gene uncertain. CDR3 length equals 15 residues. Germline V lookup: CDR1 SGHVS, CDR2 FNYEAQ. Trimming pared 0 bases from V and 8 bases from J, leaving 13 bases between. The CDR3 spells CASSLAPERAGELFF. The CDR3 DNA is TGTGCCAGCAGCTTAGCTCCCGAACGGGCAGGGGAGCTGTTTTTT.

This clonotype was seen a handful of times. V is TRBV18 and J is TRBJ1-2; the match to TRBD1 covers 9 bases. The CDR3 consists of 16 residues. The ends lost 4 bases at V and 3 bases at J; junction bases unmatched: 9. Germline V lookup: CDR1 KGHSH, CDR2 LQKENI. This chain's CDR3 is CASSRGGQGSDYGYTF. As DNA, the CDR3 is TGTGCCAGCTCACGTGGGGGACAGGGAAGTGACTATGGCTACACCTTC. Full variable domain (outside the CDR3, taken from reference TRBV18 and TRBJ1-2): NAGVMQNPRHLVRRRGQEARLRCSPMKGHSHVYWYRQLPEEGLKFMVYLQKENIIDESGMPKERFSAEFPKEGPSILRIQQVVRGDSAAYFCASSRGGQGSDYGYTFGSGTRLTVV.

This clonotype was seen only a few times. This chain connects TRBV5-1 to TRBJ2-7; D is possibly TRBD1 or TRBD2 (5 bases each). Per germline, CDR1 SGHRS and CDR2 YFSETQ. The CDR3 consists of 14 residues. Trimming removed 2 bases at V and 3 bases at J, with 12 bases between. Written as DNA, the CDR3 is TGCGCCAGCAGCTTAACCGGGACGGTCTACGAGCAGTACTTC. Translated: CASSLTGTVYEQYF.

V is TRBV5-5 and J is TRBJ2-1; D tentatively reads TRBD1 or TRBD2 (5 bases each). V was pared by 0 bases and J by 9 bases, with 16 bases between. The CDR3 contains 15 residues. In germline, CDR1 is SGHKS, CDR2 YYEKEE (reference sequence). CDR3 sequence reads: CASSLEWDRSSEQFF. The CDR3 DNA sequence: TGTGCCAGCAGCTTGGAATGGGACCGCTCTAGTGAGCAGTTCTTC.

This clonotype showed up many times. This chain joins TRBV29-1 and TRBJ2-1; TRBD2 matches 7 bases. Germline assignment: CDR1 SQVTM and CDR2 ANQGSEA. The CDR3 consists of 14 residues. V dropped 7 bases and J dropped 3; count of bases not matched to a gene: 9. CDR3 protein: CSASQRGVYNEQFF. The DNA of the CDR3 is TGCAGCGCCTCCCAGCGGGGCGTCTACAATGAGCAGTTCTTC.

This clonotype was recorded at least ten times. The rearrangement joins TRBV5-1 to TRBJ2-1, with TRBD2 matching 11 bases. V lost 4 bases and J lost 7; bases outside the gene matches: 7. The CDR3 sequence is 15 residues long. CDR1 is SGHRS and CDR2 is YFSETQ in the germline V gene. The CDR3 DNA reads TGCGCCAGCAGCCAGGGACTAGCGGTTGAAAATGAGCAGTTCTTC. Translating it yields CASSQGLAVENEQFF.

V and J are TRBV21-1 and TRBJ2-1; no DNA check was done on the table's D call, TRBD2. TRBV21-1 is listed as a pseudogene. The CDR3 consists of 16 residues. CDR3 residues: CASSSRIAGGPYEQFF. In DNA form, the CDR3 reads TGTGCCAGCAGCTCTCGGATAGCGGGAGGGCCCTATGAGCAGTTCTTC.

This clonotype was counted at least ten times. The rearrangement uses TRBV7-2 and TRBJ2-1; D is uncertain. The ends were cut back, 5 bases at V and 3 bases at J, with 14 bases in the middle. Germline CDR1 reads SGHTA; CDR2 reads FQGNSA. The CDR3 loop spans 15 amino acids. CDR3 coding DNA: TGTGCCAGCAGCACCCTGGCGGCCGACTACAATGAGCAGTTCTTC. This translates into CASSTLAADYNEQFF.

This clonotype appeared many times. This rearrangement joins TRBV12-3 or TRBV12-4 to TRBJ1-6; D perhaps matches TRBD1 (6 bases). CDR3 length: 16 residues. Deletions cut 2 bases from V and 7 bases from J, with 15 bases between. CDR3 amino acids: CASSLSLDSVNSPLHF. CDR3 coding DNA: TGTGCCAGCAGTTTATCCCTGGACAGTGTAAATTCACCCCTCCACTTT.